These 29 T cell receptor beta chains came from one sample sequenced in a study of PD-L1 blockade in urothelial cancer. Repertoires were generated with immunoSEQ multiplex PCR, while TCRdb's copy carries only in-frame clones and drops some. The profile shows about 30,000 clones, 80% to 90% of them singletons. Time point of the sample: peripheral blood 6 weeks after treatment start. Specimen: PBMCs, collected around atezolizumab (anti-PD-L1) treatment. These receptors originate from a man at least 80 years old with urothelial cancer.

This clone was counted a single time. The J gene is TRBJ2-1, the V gene TRBV28; 8 bases are a match to TRBD2. This CDR3 contains 15 residues. In germline, CDR1 is MDHEN, CDR2 SYDVKM. V gave up 6 bases and J gave up 6 bases; unmatched junction bases: 10. CDR3 nucleotides: TGTGCCAGCAGCCCCCCGGCGGGAGGCCTCAATGAGCAGTTCTTC. Amino acids: CASSPPAGGLNEQFF.

The rearrangement uses TRBV6-6 and TRBJ2-7, with TRBD1 matching over 7 bases. The CDR3 consists of 12 residues. The V gene end was trimmed by 4 bases and the J gene end by 6 bases; junction bases not matched to a gene: 3. Germline V gene sequence: CDR1 MNHNY, CDR2 SVGAGI (reference sequence). CDR3 nucleotide sequence: TGTGCCAGCAGTTTACGGGACAGCGAGCAGTACTTC. Translated: CASSLRDSEQYF.

The chain has TRBV16 and TRBJ2-1, with 16 bases lining up with TRBD2. Germline V gene data show CDR1 as KGHSY and CDR2 as FQNENV. The trim removed 2 bases at V and 8 bases at J, leaving 9 bases unmatched. The CDR3 sequence is 18 residues long. CDR3 residues: CASSQNGTSGRARDEQFF. The CDR3 region has the DNA TGTGCCAGCAGCCAAAACGGGACTAGCGGGAGGGCCAGGGATGAGCAGTTCTTC.

In this sample, this clone turned up once. The V gene is TRBV4-1, the J gene TRBJ2-7; 11 positions match TRBD1. V was clipped by 3 bases and J by 2 bases; unmatched bases: 0. The CDR3 totals 14 residues. Per germline, CDR1 MGHRA and CDR2 YSYEKL. This CDR3 reads CASSQGQGAYEQYF. The CDR3 nucleotides read TGCGCCAGCAGCCAGGGACAGGGGGCCTACGAGCAGTACTTC.

The CDR3 here is CASSLLGGLGQETQYF. The CDR3 bases are TGTGCCAGCAGCTTATTGGGGGGGCTGGGCCAAGAGACCCAGTACTTC. The gene calls are TRBV7-9 and TRBJ2-5; possibly TRBD2 for D (7 bases). Germline V gene lookup returns CDR1 SEHNR and CDR2 FQNEAQ (reference sequence). The V end was cut by 2 bases, the J end by 1 base, with 14 bases between. The CDR3 sequence is 16 residues long.

The V and J genes are TRBV25-1 and TRBJ1-1, with TRBD1 matching over 9 bases. This CDR3 is 17 amino acids long. With V trimmed by 5 bases and J by 5 bases, 15 bases remained unmatched. CDR1 and CDR2 (germline): MGHDK, SYGVNS. The CDR3 region has the DNA TGTGCCAGCAGTCATTACAAACGGACAGGGGAGAAAACTGAAGCTTTCTTT. It specifies CASSHYKRTGEKTEAFF.

Only a few counts were recorded for this clone. The V gene is TRBV30, the J gene TRBJ1-5, with TRBD1 matching 9 bases. CDR1 and CDR2 from the germline V gene are GTSNPN and SVGIG (reference sequence). This CDR3 has 16 residues. Trimming removed 1 base from V and 4 bases from J; junction bases left unmatched: 8. In DNA, the CDR3 is TGTGCCTGGAGTGCCGGGACAGGGCGAACGAATCAGCCCCAGCATTTT. Encoded protein: CAWSAGTGRTNQPQHF. Complete variable domain (other parts from reference TRBV30 and TRBJ1-5): SQTIHQWPATLVQPVGSPLSLECTVEGTSNPNLYWYRQAAGRGLQLLFYSVGIGQISSEVPQNLSASRPQDRQFILSSKKLLLSDSGFYLCAWSAGTGRTNQPQHFGDGTRLSIL.

The chain employs TRBV27 and TRBJ1-3; D is perhaps TRBD1 (6 bases). This CDR3 is built from 14 residues. Germline values: CDR1 MNHEY, CDR2 SMNVEV (reference sequence). V was pared by 5 bases and J by 3 bases, with 11 bases between. The CDR3 region is CASSQQGGGNTIYF. DNA of the CDR3: TGTGCCAGCAGTCAACAGGGCGGTGGAAACACCATATATTTT.

The chain combines TRBV5-6 with TRBJ2-5; D may be TRBD2 (6 bases). The CDR3 has 15 residues. Germline CDR1 and CDR2: SGHDT and YYEEEE. The V and J ends lost 4 bases and 1 base respectively, with 14 bases between them. CDR3 loop: CASSQTGGAQETQYF. In nucleotides, the CDR3 is TGTGCCAGCAGCCAAACGGGCGGGGCCCAAGAGACCCAGTACTTC.

The chain uses TRBV19 and TRBJ2-7; no firm D call. The length of the CDR3 is 13 residues. Trimming shortened V by 3 bases and J by 3 bases, and 9 bases separated the two germline ends. CDR1 LNHDA and CDR2 SQIVND come from the germline V gene (reference sequence). The CDR3 here is CASSMSGRYEQYF. The DNA for the CDR3 is TGTGCCAGTAGTATGTCAGGTCGCTACGAGCAGTACTTC.

This clone is medium-sized. The chain recombines TRBV4-2 with TRBJ1-5; 8 bases agree with TRBD1. The germline V gene has CDR1 LGHNA and CDR2 YNFKEQ. V dropped 2 bases and J dropped 2; count of bases not matched to a gene: 2. CDR3 length: 15 residues. CDR3 amino acids: CASSQSTGGNQPQHF. CDR3 DNA: TGTGCCAGCAGCCAATCGACAGGGGGCAATCAGCCCCAGCATTTT.

This clone was found once. The chain couples TRBV18 to TRBJ1-1; D gene unclear. The CDR3 extends over 15 amino acids. The V end was cut by 4 bases, the J end by 2 bases, with 14 bases between. The germline gives CDR1 KGHSH, CDR2 LQKENI. CDR3 sequence (DNA): TGTGCCAGCTCACTGGGAGGTGTGGGAAACACTGAAGCTTTCTTT. Translated, it gives CASSLGGVGNTEAFF. Full variable domain (rest looked up from reference TRBV18 and TRBJ1-1): NAGVMQNPRHLVRRRGQEARLRCSPMKGHSHVYWYRQLPEEGLKFMVYLQKENIIDESGMPKERFSAEFPKEGPSILRIQQVVRGDSAAYFCASSLGGVGNTEAFFGQGTRLTVV.

The chain uses TRBV4-3 and TRBJ1-3; tentative D call: TRBD1 (6 bases). Germline V gene sequence: CDR1 LGHNA, CDR2 YSLEER. The germline V and J ends were trimmed by 0 bases and 9 bases, with 9 bases remaining between them. There are 13 residues in the CDR3. The CDR3 loop is CASSQERGGTIYF. CDR3 in DNA: TGCGCCAGCAGCCAAGAAAGGGGGGGCACCATATATTTT.

The chain carries TRBV14 and TRBJ1-2, with no clear D. Trimming shortened V by 5 bases and J by 1 base, and 5 bases separated the two germline ends. CDR3 length equals 12 residues. Germline values: CDR1 SGHDN, CDR2 FVKESK. Here the CDR3 DNA reads TGTGCCAGCAGCGACAATAACTATGGCTACACCTTC. Protein: CASSDNNYGYTF.

The chain combines TRBV15 with TRBJ2-7, with TRBD2 matching 11 bases. This CDR3 spans 16 amino acids. Germline CDR1 and CDR2: LNHNV and YYDKDF (reference sequence). V lost 0 bases to trimming and J lost 2 bases; unmatched junction nucleotides: 3. The CDR3 DNA is TGTGCCACCAGCAGAGAACTAGCGGGAGTACCCTACGAGCAGTACTTC. Amino acid sequence: CATSRELAGVPYEQYF.

This clone was seen a few times. The rearrangement joins TRBV7-2 to TRBJ2-5; 11 nucleotides agree with TRBD1. The V gene's germline CDR1 is SGHTA and CDR2 FQGNSA. This CDR3 has 16 amino acids. The V segment lost 5 bases and the J segment 5 bases; nucleotides outside the gene matches: 10. CDR3 sequence reads: CASSPIGQGAGETQYF. The CDR3 DNA sequence: TGTGCCAGCAGCCCGATCGGACAGGGGGCGGGGGAGACCCAGTACTTC.

The V and J genes are TRBV19 and TRBJ2-7, with 12 bases that match TRBD2. The V gene's germline CDR1 is LNHDA and CDR2 SQIVND (reference sequence). The CDR3 contains 16 residues. V shed 5 bases, J shed 3 bases, and the junction held 8 bases outside the gene matches. CDR3 DNA sequence: TGTGCCAGTAGTCCTCGACTAGCGGGAGCGTTCTACGAGCAGTACTTC. This sequence encodes CASSPRLAGAFYEQYF.

This clone was detected only once. The J gene is TRBJ2-1, the V gene TRBV23-1; 11 bases map to TRBD1. TRBV23-1 has ORF status, its function being uncertain. This CDR3 comprises 15 residues. V trimming: 7 bases; J trimming: 7 bases; junction bases outside the gene matches: 9. CDR3 residues: CASIPRDRGWNEQFF. CDR3 DNA: TGCGCCAGCATTCCCCGGGACAGGGGGTGGAATGAGCAGTTCTTC.

The chain carries TRBV28 and TRBJ2-7; no firm D call. The germline V gene has CDR1 MDHEN and CDR2 SYDVKM. The germline V and J ends were trimmed by 5 bases and 2 bases, with 13 bases remaining between them. CDR3 size: 14 residues. CDR3 sequence: CASSPVDLAYEQYF. The DNA for the CDR3 is TGTGCCAGCAGTCCCGTAGACTTGGCCTACGAGCAGTACTTC. Complete variable domain (other parts from reference TRBV28 and TRBJ2-7): DVKVTQSSRYLVKRTGEKVFLECVQDMDHENMFWYRQDPGLGLRLIYFSYDVKMKEKGDIPEGYSVSREKKERFSLILESASTNQTSMYLCASSPVDLAYEQYFGPGTRLTVT.

The rearrangement links TRBV28 to TRBJ1-5; tentatively, D is TRBD1 (5 bases). Germline CDR1 MDHEN, CDR2 SYDVKM. The CDR3 contains 14 residues. V lost 10 bases and J lost 2, with 15 bases in between. The CDR3: CATGGPTGNQPQHF. In DNA form, the CDR3 reads TGTGCCACCGGGGGTCCCACGGGCAATCAGCCCCAGCATTTT.

The V call is TRBV7-2, the J call TRBJ1-5, with D tentatively TRBD1 (5 bases). V lost 8 bases and J lost 5, with 13 bases in between. Germline CDR1 and CDR2: SGHTA and FQGNSA. CDR3 length: 13 residues. CDR3 protein: CASHPGGDQPQHF. The CDR3 region has the DNA TGTGCCAGCCACCCAGGAGGGGATCAGCCCCAGCATTTT.

This clone was counted a single time. The V and J genes are TRBV27 and TRBJ2-5; TRBD2 matches at 14 bases. CDR1 and CDR2 from the germline V gene are MNHEY and SMNVEV (reference sequence). V lost 5 bases, J lost 7 bases, and 0 bases stayed unmatched. The CDR3 runs 13 residues. In nucleotides, the CDR3 is TGTGCCAGCAGTGGGACTAGCGGGGGGACCCAGTACTTC. This gives the protein CASSGTSGGTQYF.

This clone was recorded only once. The chain recombines TRBV30 with TRBJ2-3; 10 positions match TRBD2. V trimming: 0 bases; J trimming: 0 bases; junction bases outside the gene matches: 3. The CDR3 consists of 16 residues. The germline V gene encodes CDR1 GTSNPN and CDR2 SVGIG (reference sequence). CDR3 in DNA: TGTGCCTGGAGTGTACTACTAGCGGGAAGCACAGATACGCAGTATTTT. Its translation: CAWSVLLAGSTDTQYF.

This chain uses TRBV6-5 with TRBJ2-3; 10 bases align to TRBD2. V was clipped by 5 bases and J by 2 bases; unmatched bases: 4. The V gene's germline CDR1 is MNHEY and CDR2 SVGAGI. The CDR3 is 15 residues long. CDR3: CASSRTSGDTDTQYF. Written as DNA, the CDR3 is TGTGCCAGCAGTCGGACTAGCGGTGACACAGATACGCAGTATTTT.

The chain recombines TRBV18 with TRBJ2-1, with 7 bases that match TRBD2. V lost 2 bases, J lost 0 bases, and 19 bases stayed unmatched. This CDR3 region has 21 residues. Germline-derived CDR1 and CDR2 are KGHSH and LQKENI. In DNA form, the CDR3 reads TGTGCCAGCTCACCAGGAATGGCGGGGGTTGGCGGGACGAGCTCCTACAATGAGCAGTTCTTC. It encodes CASSPGMAGVGGTSSYNEQFF.

This chain joins TRBV7-9 and TRBJ1-1; TRBD1 might be the D (6 bases). V dropped 4 bases and J dropped 5 bases, with 11 bases sitting between them. This CDR3 is 13 amino acids long. Germline-derived CDR1 and CDR2 are SEHNR and FQNEAQ (reference sequence). The CDR3: CASSSYRDTEAFF. The CDR3 region has the DNA TGTGCCAGCAGCTCCTACAGGGATACTGAAGCTTTCTTT.

The chain carries TRBV4-3 and TRBJ2-5; D gene uncertain. Deletions cut 0 bases from V and 2 bases from J, with 10 bases between. CDR1 and CDR2 from the germline V gene are LGHNA and YSLEER. This CDR3 comprises 15 residues. This CDR3 reads CASSQEADTQETQYF. In DNA, the CDR3 is TGCGCCAGCAGCCAAGAGGCAGATACGCAAGAGACCCAGTACTTC.

The chain employs TRBV11-3 and TRBJ1-3, with D uncertain. V was trimmed by 3 bases and J by 2 bases, leaving 17 bases between them. Germline V lookup: CDR1 SGHNT, CDR2 YENEEA. The CDR3 is 17 amino acids. The CDR3 DNA follows: TGTGCCAGCAGCTTTAGGGTTAACGGGGATGCTGGAAACACCATATATTTT. Translated: CASSFRVNGDAGNTIYF.

The J gene is TRBJ2-1, the V gene TRBV18, with TRBD1 identical over 7 bases. Trimming at V came to 4 bases and at J to 7 bases, leaving 7 bases not matched to a gene. The CDR3 is 14 residues long. CDR1 KGHSH and CDR2 LQKENI come from the germline V gene. The CDR3 region is CASSLSTGSNEQFF. The CDR3 DNA is TGTGCCAGCTCACTTTCGACAGGGTCAAATGAGCAGTTCTTC.